This T cell receptor (beta chain) was profiled in a study of PD-L1 blockade in urothelial cancer. Study overall: Analyses were performed on blood at 3 weeks after treatment start (the second dose) and at 6 weeks. A median blood sample held roughly 150,000 T cells and about 78,000 unique TCRs.

Germline CDR1 and CDR2: ENHRY and SYGVKD. The CDR3 loop spans 14 amino acids. V trimming: 8 bases; J trimming: 0 bases; junction bases outside the gene matches: 6. Some clones are missing from TCRdb's copy, which holds only in-frame ones; the method was immunoSEQ multiplex PCR. Here the sample spans tens of thousands of clones, around 84% being singletons. The sequence was collected from a man aged 50 or older with urothelial cancer. The chain has TRBV10-3 and TRBJ1-1; 7 bases align to TRBD1. The source was PBMCs, collected around atezolizumab (anti-PD-L1) treatment. The CDR3 loop is CAIRGTAVNTEAFF. DNA for the CDR3: TGTGCCATCCGGGGGACAGCTGTGAACACTGAAGCTTTCTTT.